This T cell receptor (beta chain) was profiled in a study of T cells after posttransplantation cyclophosphamide. Study-level findings and limits: TRB overlap between skin or GI tissue T cells and blood was limited. After PTCy, TRB diversity resembled that of CNI/methotrexate controls. Donor-recipient repertoire similarity was low at 1-2 months, rising over year one.

Data came from immunoSEQ multiplex PCR; TCRdb stores just in-frame clones and leaves some out. The table lists 23,000 or so clones, with no singletons. Cyclophosphamide on days +3 and +4 followed busulfan-fludarabine conditioning and a marrow graft. This clone appeared many times. Its antigen is not identified. This sequence was found in a male patient younger than 30 who received an allogeneic stem cell transplant from a related donor, was CMV-positive, and had no GVHD. Some of these T cells may belong to the graft donor. The material sequenced was PBMCs, taken after allogeneic stem cell transplant with posttransplant cyclophosphamide.

In nucleotides, the CDR3 is TGTGCCAGCAGCTTGGCACAGGGCTACGAGCAGTACTTC. Its translation: CASSLAQGYEQYF. The chain is built from TRBV5-4 and TRBJ2-7; D might be TRBD1 (6 bases). Deletions cut 0 bases from V and 3 bases from J, with 7 bases between. CDR3 size: 13 residues. Germline V gene sequence: CDR1 SGHNT, CDR2 YYREEE (reference sequence).